These 18 T cell receptor beta chains share one sample of origin, sequenced in a study of blood T cell repertoires in COVID-19. Data came from immunoSEQ multiplex PCR; TCRdb stores just in-frame clones and leaves some out. The table lists some 75,000 clones, under 80% of them singletons, with about a fifth in the top ten. The sequenced material came from peripheral blood. The receptors were sampled from an elderly woman with active or convalescent COVID-19.

The J gene is TRBJ2-7, the V gene TRBV5-1, with D possibly TRBD1 on 5 matching bases. Germline V gene data show CDR1 as SGHRS and CDR2 as YFSETQ. Trimming pared 0 bases from V and 5 bases from J, leaving 12 bases between. The CDR3 has 14 amino acids. CDR3: CASSLVMGPHEQYF. CDR3 nucleotides: TGCGCCAGCAGCTTGGTTATGGGGCCCCACGAGCAGTACTTC.

The J gene is TRBJ1-6, the V gene TRBV27; 9 bases are a match to TRBD1. The CDR3 has 15 residues. Looked up from germline, CDR1 is MNHEY and CDR2 is SMNVEV (reference sequence). Losses at the gene ends were 11 bases for V and 0 bases for J; bases not matched to a gene: 5. The DNA for the CDR3 is TGTGCCCGTCAACAGGGGGCCTCCTATAATTCACCCCTCCACTTT. Residues: CARQQGASYNSPLHF.

This chain links TRBV7-2 with TRBJ2-7; a weak D match, TRBD1 (5 bases). The CDR3 covers 14 residues. Per germline, CDR1 SGHTA and CDR2 FQGNSA. Trimming stripped 5 bases from V and 1 base from J, with 12 bases between. Here the CDR3 DNA reads TGTGCCAGCAGCCAAGAGACAGTTTCCTACGAGCAGTACTTC. Translation: CASSQETVSYEQYF.

The chain couples TRBV28 to TRBJ1-5; D is possibly TRBD1 (6 bases). CDR1 and CDR2 (germline): MDHEN, SYDVKM. Trimming cost V 3 bases and J 7 bases, with 16 bases left between them. The CDR3 is made up of 15 amino acids. CDR3 sequence (DNA): TGTGCCAGCAGTTTGACGGCAGGGGCACAGCAGCCCCAGCATTTT. This translates into CASSLTAGAQQPQHF.

V is TRBV6-5 and J is TRBJ1-6; 10 nucleotides align to TRBD1. The CDR3 runs 14 residues. The V and J ends lost 8 bases and 8 bases, in that order; junction bases with no gene match: 6. CDR1 and CDR2 from the germline V gene are MNHEY and SVGAGI. In nucleotides, the CDR3 is TGTGCCAGCGACAGGGGGCTTGTGGATTCACCCCTCCACTTT. It yields the protein CASDRGLVDSPLHF.

The chain employs TRBV28 and TRBJ1-1; D may be TRBD1 (5 bases). Trimming took 5 bases from V and 5 from J, leaving 15 bases between them. The CDR3 is 14 amino acids. Germline loops: CDR1 MDHEN, CDR2 SYDVKM. The DNA of the CDR3 is TGTGCCAGCAGTACGACACCGGAGGGGACTGAAGCTTTCTTT. Its translation: CASSTTPEGTEAFF. Supplemented by reference TRBV28 and TRBJ1-1, the full variable domain reads DVKVTQSSRYLVKRTGEKVFLECVQDMDHENMFWYRQDPGLGLRLIYFSYDVKMKEKGDIPEGYSVSREKKERFSLILESASTNQTSMYLCASSTTPEGTEAFFGQGTRLTVV.

The rearrangement links TRBV7-2 to TRBJ2-3, with 9 bases identical to TRBD2. The V segment lost 5 bases and the J segment 5 bases; nucleotides outside the gene matches: 5. The CDR3 length is 14 residues. CDR1 is SGHTA and CDR2 is FQGNSA in the germline V gene. The CDR3 bases are TGTGCCAGCAGCAATAGCGGGGGTCAAGATACGCAGTATTTT. Its translation is CASSNSGGQDTQYF.

This chain uses TRBV6-5 with TRBJ2-4, with D possibly being TRBD1 (5 bases). The CDR3 has 11 amino acids. The germline V and J ends were trimmed by 4 bases and 8 bases, with 6 bases remaining between them. Germline values: CDR1 MNHEY, CDR2 SVGAGI. This CDR3 reads CASSLQDIQYF. CDR3 nucleotide sequence: TGTGCCAGCAGTTTACAGGACATTCAGTACTTC.

J is TRBJ2-7 and V is TRBV6-1, with 8 bases lining up with TRBD1. J gave up 3 bases and V 3 bases, and 1 base lay outside the gene matches. The CDR3 contains 13 residues. Germline V gene sequence: CDR1 MNHNS, CDR2 SASEGT. This CDR3 is CASSEDRVYEQYF. Here the CDR3 DNA reads TGTGCCAGCAGTGAGGACAGGGTCTACGAGCAGTACTTC.

This clone showed up just once. This chain joins TRBV5-6 and TRBJ1-2; TRBD1 aligns across 7 bases. Germline V gives CDR1 SGHDT, CDR2 YYEEEE. The V segment lost 2 bases and the J segment 5 bases; nucleotides outside the gene matches: 9. The CDR3 covers 15 residues. In DNA form, the CDR3 reads TGTGCCAGCAGCTTCACGGACAGGAAACTGTATGGCTACACCTTC. Translating gives CASSFTDRKLYGYTF.

The rearrangement joins TRBV7-2 to TRBJ2-1, with TRBD1 matching 8 bases. V gave up 4 bases and J gave up 8 bases; unmatched junction bases: 4. Germline CDR1 is SGHTA and CDR2 is FQGNSA. This CDR3 is 13 amino acids long. The chain's CDR3 is CASSSPGGDEQFF. In DNA form, the CDR3 reads TGTGCCAGCAGCTCCCCAGGGGGCGATGAGCAGTTCTTC.

The genes are TRBV27 and TRBJ1-6; 7 nucleotides align to TRBD1. Germline CDR1 MNHEY, CDR2 SMNVEV (reference sequence). Germline trimming cut 5 bases from V and 7 bases from J; bases unmatched to any gene: 14. There are 17 residues in the CDR3. The CDR3 bases are TGTGCCAGCAGTGAAGGGGGGATGGACAGGTCCAATTCACCCCTCCACTTT. It specifies CASSEGGMDRSNSPLHF.

This rearrangement joins TRBV5-1 to TRBJ2-3; the D is unclear. CDR3 length equals 16 residues. V lost 0 bases and J lost 0, with 11 bases in between. Germline CDR1 reads SGHRS; CDR2 reads YFSETQ. This CDR3 reads CASSLAGEASTDTQYF. CDR3 sequence (DNA): TGCGCCAGCAGCTTGGCCGGTGAGGCGAGCACAGATACGCAGTATTTT.

The chain uses TRBV30 and TRBJ2-7, with D perhaps matching TRBD1 (5 bases). From germline, CDR1 is GTSNPN and CDR2 SVGIG (reference sequence). The CDR3 sequence is 13 residues long. The ends were cut back, 4 bases at V and 0 bases at J, with 10 bases in the middle. The CDR3 protein is CAWKPGHSYEQYF. The CDR3 DNA reads as TGTGCCTGGAAGCCCGGACACTCCTACGAGCAGTACTTC.

This clone was detected a few times. The CDR3 protein is CASRPGGGAAIKNSPLHF. DNA of the CDR3: TGTGCCAGCAGGCCCGGGGGTGGGGCAGCTATTAAGAATTCACCCCTCCACTTT. The genes are TRBV28 and TRBJ1-6, with a possible D match to TRBD1 (5 bases). Between the trimmed V and J ends, which lost 6 bases and 7 bases, there was a span of 25 bases. The germline V gene encodes CDR1 MDHEN and CDR2 SYDVKM. There are 18 residues in the CDR3. Full variable domain (remainder filled in from reference TRBV28 and TRBJ1-6): DVKVTQSSRYLVKRTGEKVFLECVQDMDHENMFWYRQDPGLGLRLIYFSYDVKMKEKGDIPEGYSVSREKKERFSLILESASTNQTSMYLCASRPGGGAAIKNSPLHFGNGTRLTVT.

The chain has TRBV7-8 and TRBJ2-5; D is unresolved. Per germline, CDR1 SGHVS and CDR2 FQNEAQ. The CDR3 contains 13 residues. Trimming removed 8 bases from V and 5 bases from J, with 15 bases in between. The CDR3 is CASGIPPMETQYF. The CDR3 bases are TGTGCCAGCGGCATCCCGCCGATGGAGACCCAGTACTTC. The full variable domain, rest sourced from reference TRBV7-8 and TRBJ2-5, is GAGVSQSPRYKVAKRGQDVALRCDPISGHVSLFWYQQALGQGPEFLTYFQNEAQLDKSGLPSDRFFAERPEGSVSTLKIQRTQQEDSAVYLCASGIPPMETQYFGPGTRLLVL.

V gene TRBV12-3 or TRBV12-4 combines with J gene TRBJ1-2; no clear D. There are 12 residues in the CDR3. V shed 3 bases and J shed 4 bases, with 6 bases lying between them. CDR3 residues: CASSFSSYGYTF. DNA of the CDR3: TGTGCCAGCAGTTTCTCCAGCTATGGCTACACCTTC.

The gene calls are TRBV15 and TRBJ1-3; no reliable D call. The V and J ends lost 5 bases and 5 bases respectively, with 7 bases between them. Germline loops: CDR1 LNHNV, CDR2 YYDKDF (reference sequence). The CDR3 is made up of 12 amino acids. The CDR3 DNA reads TGTGCCACCAGCGGGCTCAGAAACACCATATATTTT. Translating gives CATSGLRNTIYF.